This T cell receptor beta chain was identified during a study of T cell responses to AZD1222 COVID-19 vaccine. Study findings and constraints: Spike-wide vaccine-associated CD4 TCRs dominated at 160-218 and 743-854.

This CDR3 region has 13 residues. Clones were sequenced by immunoSEQ multiplex PCR, and TCRdb holds only the in-frame ones, with some missing. The sample has around 140,000 clones; roughly nine tenths are singletons. As regards this clone: What it recognizes is unknown.

This specimen was peripheral blood, taken 28 days after the second dose of the MenACWY control vaccine. The sequence came from an adult who received the MenACWY meningococcal vaccine as a control. The chain joins TRBV21-1 to TRBJ2-5; the listed D gene, TRBD1, was not tested against the DNA. TRBV21-1 is annotated as a pseudogene. CDR3 nucleotides: TGTGCCAGCAGCACCAGGGTAGGAGAGACCCAGTACTTC. This gives the protein CASSTRVGETQYF.